This T cell receptor beta chain appears in the sequencing data of a study of cytomegalovirus exposure and HLA in healthy donors. The study ran its PCR with 60 Vbeta and 13 Jbeta primers. The protocol was immunoSEQ multiplex PCR, while the TCRdb copy is restricted to in-frame clones and leaves out a portion. The repertoire holds approximately 300,000 clones, with 84% as singletons. A word on this clone: Its antigen is unknown.

Trimming cost V 6 bases and J 2 bases, with 7 bases left between them. The V gene's germline CDR1 is SNHLY and CDR2 FYNNEI. The CDR3 runs 12 residues. Findings and caveats of the study: A later analysis linked a missense DCLRE1C variant to TCR beta V- and J-gene trimming. Researchers counted around 150 TCR beta chains as cytomegalovirus-associated.

This receptor was taken from a woman aged 35 to 49 in good health and CMV-seropositive. The rearrangement joins TRBV2 to TRBJ1-1; no clear D. Sequenced: PBMCs. In nucleotides, the CDR3 is TGTGCCAGCAGGGCAGATAACACTGAAGCTTTCTTT. It translates to CASRADNTEAFF. Looking up the rest from reference TRBV2 and TRBJ1-1 gives the full variable domain: EPEVTQTPSHQVTQMGQEVILRCVPISNHLYFYWYRQILGQKVEFLVSFYNNEISEKSEIFDDQFSVERPDGSNFTLKIRSTKLEDSAMYFCASRADNTEAFFGQGTRLTVV.